Each of the 15 T cell receptor beta chains below was sequenced from the same sample in a study of cytomegalovirus exposure and HLA in healthy donors. 13 Jbeta primers and 60 Vbeta primers were used for the PCR. Sequenced by immunoSEQ multiplex PCR; TCRdb stores in-frame clones only, minus some. The sample has 150,000 or so clones, 72% seen once. The sample consisted of PBMCs. These receptors originate from a human donor in good health.

CDR3 nucleotide sequence: TGCAGCGTTGAAGATCCGATCTACGAGCAGTACTTC. Encoded protein: CSVEDPIYEQYF. V is TRBV29-1 and J is TRBJ2-5; D remains unclear. The J call may be faulty, since TRBJ2-7 better matches the DNA end. CDR1 and CDR2 (germline): SQVTM, ANQGSEA. This CDR3 is built from 12 residues.

The CDR3 spells CTSSPWTGASYEQYF. The DNA for the CDR3 is TGCACCAGCAGCCCCTGGACAGGGGCCTCCTACGAGCAGTACTTC. J is TRBJ2-7 and V is TRBV1; the table calls TRBD1, which could not be checked here. TRBV1 is a pseudogene. The CDR3 has 15 amino acids.

Only a few counts were recorded for this clone. The V call is TRBV10-2, the J call TRBJ2-3; D is undetermined. The CDR3 extends over 15 amino acids. Germline loops: CDR1 WSHSY, CDR2 SAAADI. Trimming removed 6 bases at V and 0 bases at J, with 13 bases between. DNA of the CDR3: TGCGCCAGCAGGGTTGCACTTAGAAGCACAGATACGCAGTATTTT. It encodes CASRVALRSTDTQYF.

The rearrangement uses TRBV19 and TRBJ1-3, with D uncertain. Trimming left V 3 bases short and J 0 bases short, with 15 bases between. The CDR3 spans 17 residues. Germline V gene data show CDR1 as LNHDA and CDR2 as SQIVND (reference sequence). The CDR3 DNA is TGTGCCAGTAGTATTGCTGCGGAGGGCTACTCTGGAAACACCATATATTTT. Residues: CASSIAAEGYSGNTIYF.

This clone has just a few counts. The chain is built from TRBV27 and TRBJ2-3, with 7 bases aligning to TRBD2. Germline CDR1 MNHEY, CDR2 SMNVEV (reference sequence). Trimming cost V 7 bases and J 0 bases; bases outside gene matches: 16. This CDR3 has 18 residues. CDR3 nucleotide sequence: TGTGCCAGCACCCCCTCGGGCTTAGGGCGGGGGAGCACAGATACGCAGTATTTT. Its translation: CASTPSGLGRGSTDTQYF.

V usage is TRBV5-4 and J usage is TRBJ2-7, with D perhaps TRBD1 (5 bases). CDR3 size: 12 residues. Trimming cost V 2 bases and J 4 bases, with 7 bases left between them. CDR1 and CDR2 (germline): SGHNT, YYREEE (reference sequence). DNA of the CDR3: TGTGCCAGCAGCTTAGGGGATTACGAGCAGTACTTC. Amino acid sequence: CASSLGDYEQYF.

The chain couples TRBV30 to TRBJ1-6; 9 bases map to TRBD1. Germline-derived CDR1 and CDR2 are GTSNPN and SVGIG (reference sequence). The length of the CDR3 is 13 residues. Trimming took 4 bases from V and 10 from J; bases not matched to a gene: 5. As DNA, the CDR3 is TGTGCCTGGAAGGACAGGGGCAGGTCACCCCTCCACTTT. Translating gives CAWKDRGRSPLHF.

The chain is built from TRBV9 and TRBJ2-7, with 12 bases fitting TRBD1. The CDR3 totals 15 residues. The trim removed 4 bases at V and 7 bases at J, leaving 9 bases unmatched. Germline V lookup: CDR1 SGDLS, CDR2 YYNGEE. CDR3 sequence: CASSPRDRGRREQYF. CDR3 nucleotide sequence: TGTGCCAGCAGCCCCCGGGACAGGGGGCGAAGGGAGCAGTACTTC.

This clone has more than one count but fewer than ten. The CDR3 protein is CASSATAGWGAFF. The CDR3 DNA reads TGTGCCAGCAGTGCAACAGCGGGGTGGGGAGCTTTCTTT. The V gene is TRBV2, the J gene TRBJ1-1; D gene uncertain. From germline, CDR1 is SNHLY and CDR2 FYNNEI. V was pared by 4 bases and J by 10 bases, with 16 bases between. This CDR3 has 13 residues.

The J gene is TRBJ2-2, the V gene TRBV4-2; D is undetermined. Between the trimmed V and J ends, which lost 0 bases and 5 bases, there was a span of 7 bases. Germline V lookup: CDR1 LGHNA, CDR2 YNFKEQ. This CDR3 spans 14 amino acids. CDR3 amino acids: CASSQDGGTGELFF. DNA of the CDR3: TGTGCCAGCAGCCAAGACGGTGGTACCGGGGAGCTGTTTTTT.

This clone was seen only a few times. The V and J genes are TRBV29-1 and TRBJ2-5, with TRBD2 as a possible D gene (7 bases). The V and J ends lost 6 bases and 5 bases respectively, with 13 bases between them. The CDR3 has 12 residues. Germline CDR1 and CDR2: SQVTM and ANQGSEA. CDR3 loop: CSVRGGGETQYF. As DNA, the CDR3 is TGCAGCGTGAGGGGAGGGGGGGAGACCCAGTACTTC.

The gene calls are TRBV10-3 and TRBJ1-1; maybe TRBD1 (5 bases). Germline V gene data show CDR1 as ENHRY and CDR2 as SYGVKD. The CDR3 contains 12 residues. Deletions cut 6 bases from V and 2 bases from J, with 7 bases between. The CDR3 sequence is CAIRTDNTEAFF. The CDR3 DNA is TGTGCCATCAGGACAGATAACACTGAAGCTTTCTTT.

In its sample, this clone was seen once. V and J are TRBV11-2 and TRBJ1-5, with 9 bases matching TRBD1. V gave up 8 bases and J gave up 6 bases; unmatched junction bases: 8. The CDR3 sequence is 14 residues long. From germline, CDR1 is SGHAT and CDR2 FQNNGV. CDR3 amino acids: CASGDRGVSQPQHF. As DNA, the CDR3 is TGTGCCAGCGGCGACAGGGGGGTTTCTCAGCCCCAGCATTTT. Combining the CDR3 with reference TRBV11-2 and TRBJ1-5 gives the whole variable domain EAGVAQSPRYKIIEKRQSVAFWCNPISGHATLYWYQQILGQGPKLLIQFQNNGVVDDSQLPKDRFSAERLKGVDSTLKIQPAKLEDSAVYLCASGDRGVSQPQHFGDGTRLSIL.

The chain combines TRBV7-3 with TRBJ2-5; 15 bases match TRBD2. The V and J ends lost 4 bases and 5 bases, in that order; junction bases with no gene match: 8. Germline CDR1 is SGHTA and CDR2 is FQGTGA. The CDR3 length is 17 residues. CDR3 DNA sequence: TGTGCCAGCAGCTCGGGACTAGCGGGGGGCCGGGGGGAGACCCAGTACTTC. Translating it yields CASSSGLAGGRGETQYF.

The chain recombines TRBV7-3 with TRBJ2-3, with TRBD2 identical over 10 bases. The V gene end was trimmed by 5 bases and the J gene end by 5 bases; junction bases not matched to a gene: 7. Germline loops: CDR1 SGHTA, CDR2 FQGTGA. The CDR3 loop spans 15 amino acids. The CDR3: CASSQKRGGLDTQYF. For the CDR3, the DNA is TGTGCCAGCAGCCAGAAGCGGGGGGGCTTAGATACGCAGTATTTT.